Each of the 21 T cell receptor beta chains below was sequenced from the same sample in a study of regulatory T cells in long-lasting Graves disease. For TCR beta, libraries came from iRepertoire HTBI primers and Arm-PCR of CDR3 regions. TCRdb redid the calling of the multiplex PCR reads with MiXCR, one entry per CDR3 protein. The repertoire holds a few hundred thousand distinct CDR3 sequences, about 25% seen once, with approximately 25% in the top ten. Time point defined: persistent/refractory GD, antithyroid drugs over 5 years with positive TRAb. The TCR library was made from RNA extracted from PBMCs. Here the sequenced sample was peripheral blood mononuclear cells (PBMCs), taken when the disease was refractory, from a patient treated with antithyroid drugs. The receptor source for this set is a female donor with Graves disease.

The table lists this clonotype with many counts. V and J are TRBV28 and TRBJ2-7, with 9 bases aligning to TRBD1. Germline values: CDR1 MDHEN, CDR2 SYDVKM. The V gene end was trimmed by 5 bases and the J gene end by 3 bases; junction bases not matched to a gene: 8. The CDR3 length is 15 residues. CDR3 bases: TGTGCCAGCAGTATCCCACAGGGGGCTGTCTACGAGCAGTACTTC. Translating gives CASSIPQGAVYEQYF. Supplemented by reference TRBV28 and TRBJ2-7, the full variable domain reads DVKVTQSSRYLVKRTGEKVFLECVQDMDHENMFWYRQDPGLGLRLIYFSYDVKMKEKGDIPEGYSVSREKKERFSLILESASTNQTSMYLCASSIPQGAVYEQYFGPGTRLTVT.

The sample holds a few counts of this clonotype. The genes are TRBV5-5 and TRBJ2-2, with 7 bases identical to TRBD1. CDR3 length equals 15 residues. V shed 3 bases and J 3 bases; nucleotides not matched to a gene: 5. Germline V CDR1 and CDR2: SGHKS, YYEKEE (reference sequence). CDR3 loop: CASSSDRKDTGELFF. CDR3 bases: TGTGCCAGCAGCTCGGACAGGAAAGACACCGGGGAGCTGTTTTTT.

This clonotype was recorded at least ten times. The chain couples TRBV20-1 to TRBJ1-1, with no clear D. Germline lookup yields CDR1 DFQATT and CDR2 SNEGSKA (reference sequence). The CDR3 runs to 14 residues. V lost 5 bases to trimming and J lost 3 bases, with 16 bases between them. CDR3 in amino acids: CSALSTGGDTEAFF. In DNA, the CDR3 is TGCAGTGCTTTAAGCACGGGCGGGGACACTGAAGCTTTCTTT.

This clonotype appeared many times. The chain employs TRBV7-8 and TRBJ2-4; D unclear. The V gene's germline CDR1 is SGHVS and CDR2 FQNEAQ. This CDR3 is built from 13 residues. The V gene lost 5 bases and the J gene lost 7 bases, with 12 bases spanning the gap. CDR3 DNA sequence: TGTGCCAGCAGCCGAAACACATTGAACATTCAGTACTTC. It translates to CASSRNTLNIQYF.

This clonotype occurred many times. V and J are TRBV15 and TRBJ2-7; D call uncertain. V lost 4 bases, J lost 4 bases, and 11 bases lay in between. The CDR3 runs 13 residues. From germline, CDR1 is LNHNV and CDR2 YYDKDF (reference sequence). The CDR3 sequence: CATSKDLIYEQYF. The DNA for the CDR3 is TGTGCCACCAGCAAAGACTTGATTTACGAGCAGTACTTC.

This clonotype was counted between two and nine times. DNA for the CDR3: TGTGCCAGCAGTGATTTCCCGGAGACCCAGTACTTC. Translation: CASSDFPETQYF. This rearrangement joins TRBV25-1 to TRBJ2-5; D is undetermined. Germline assignment: CDR1 MGHDK and CDR2 SYGVNS. V was pared by 3 bases and J by 5 bases, with 7 bases between. The CDR3 loop spans 12 amino acids.

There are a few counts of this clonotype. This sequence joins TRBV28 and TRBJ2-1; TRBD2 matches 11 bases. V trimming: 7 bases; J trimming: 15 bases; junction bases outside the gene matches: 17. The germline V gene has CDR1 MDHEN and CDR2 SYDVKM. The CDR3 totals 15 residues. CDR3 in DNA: TGTGCCAGCACCCCTCAGCGGGGTCTAGCGGGAGGCCTGTTCTTC. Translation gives CASTPQRGLAGGLFF. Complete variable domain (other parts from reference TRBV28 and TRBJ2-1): DVKVTQSSRYLVKRTGEKVFLECVQDMDHENMFWYRQDPGLGLRLIYFSYDVKMKEKGDIPEGYSVSREKKERFSLILESASTNQTSMYLCASTPQRGLAGGLFFGPGTRLTVL.

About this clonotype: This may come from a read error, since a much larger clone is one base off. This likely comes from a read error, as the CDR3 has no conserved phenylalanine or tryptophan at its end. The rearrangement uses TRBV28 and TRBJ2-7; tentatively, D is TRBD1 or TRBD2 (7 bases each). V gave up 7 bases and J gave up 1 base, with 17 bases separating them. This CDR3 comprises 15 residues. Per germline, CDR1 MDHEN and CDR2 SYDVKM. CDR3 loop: CASNDREGVSYEQYL. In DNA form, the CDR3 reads TGTGCCAGCAACGACAGGGAGGGAGTGTCCTACGAGCAGTACCTC.

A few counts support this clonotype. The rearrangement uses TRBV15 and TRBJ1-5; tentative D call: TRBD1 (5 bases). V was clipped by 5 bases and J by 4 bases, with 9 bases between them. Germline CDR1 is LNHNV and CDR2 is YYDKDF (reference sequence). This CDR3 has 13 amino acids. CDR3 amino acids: CATSGHGNQPQHF. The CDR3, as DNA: TGTGCCACCAGCGGACATGGGAATCAGCCCCAGCATTTT.

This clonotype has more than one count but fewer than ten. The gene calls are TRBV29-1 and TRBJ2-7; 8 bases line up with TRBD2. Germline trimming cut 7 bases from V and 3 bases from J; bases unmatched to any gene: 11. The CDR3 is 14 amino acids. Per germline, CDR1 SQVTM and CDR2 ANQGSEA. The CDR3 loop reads CSAIGLAYDYEQYF. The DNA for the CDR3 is TGCAGCGCCATTGGACTAGCCTACGACTACGAGCAGTACTTC.

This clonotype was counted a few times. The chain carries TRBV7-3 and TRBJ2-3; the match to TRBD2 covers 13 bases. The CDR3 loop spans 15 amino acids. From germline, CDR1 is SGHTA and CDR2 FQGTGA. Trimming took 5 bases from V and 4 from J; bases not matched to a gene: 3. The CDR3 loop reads CASSRTSGRPDTQYF. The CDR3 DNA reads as TGTGCCAGCAGCCGGACTAGCGGGAGACCAGATACGCAGTATTTT.

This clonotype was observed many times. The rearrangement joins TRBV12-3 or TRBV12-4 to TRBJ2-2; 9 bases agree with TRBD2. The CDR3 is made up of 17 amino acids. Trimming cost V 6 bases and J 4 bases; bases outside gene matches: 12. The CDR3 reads CASSPILAGALTGELFF. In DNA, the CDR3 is TGTGCCAGCAGCCCGATATTAGCGGGAGCACTCACCGGGGAGCTGTTTTTT.

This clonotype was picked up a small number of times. The CDR3 region is CASSYDRGQGGELFF. The DNA of the CDR3 is TGCGCCAGCAGCTATGACAGGGGTCAGGGCGGGGAGCTGTTTTTT. The chain combines TRBV5-1 with TRBJ2-2; 8 bases agree with TRBD1. Unmatched junction bases numbered 8, after V lost 3 bases and J lost 7 bases. The length of the CDR3 is 15 residues. Germline values: CDR1 SGHRS, CDR2 YFSETQ.

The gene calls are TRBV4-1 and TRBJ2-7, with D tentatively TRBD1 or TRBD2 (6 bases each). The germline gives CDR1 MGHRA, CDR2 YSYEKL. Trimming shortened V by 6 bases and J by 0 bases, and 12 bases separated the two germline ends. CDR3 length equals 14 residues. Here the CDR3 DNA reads TGCGCCAGCAGGATGCGGGACAACTCCTACGAGCAGTACTTC. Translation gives CASRMRDNSYEQYF.

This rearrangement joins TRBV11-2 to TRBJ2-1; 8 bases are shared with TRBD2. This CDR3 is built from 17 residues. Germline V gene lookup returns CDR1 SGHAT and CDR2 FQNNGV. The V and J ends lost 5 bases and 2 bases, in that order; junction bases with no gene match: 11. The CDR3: CASSPMGREGPYNEQFF. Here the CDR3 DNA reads TGTGCCAGCAGCCCCATGGGCCGGGAGGGACCCTACAATGAGCAGTTCTTC.

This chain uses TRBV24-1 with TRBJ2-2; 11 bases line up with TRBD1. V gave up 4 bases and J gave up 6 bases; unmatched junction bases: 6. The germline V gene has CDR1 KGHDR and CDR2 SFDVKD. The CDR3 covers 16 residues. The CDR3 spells CATSEETGQGAGELFF. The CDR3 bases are TGTGCCACCAGTGAAGAAACGGGACAGGGGGCCGGGGAGCTGTTTTTT.

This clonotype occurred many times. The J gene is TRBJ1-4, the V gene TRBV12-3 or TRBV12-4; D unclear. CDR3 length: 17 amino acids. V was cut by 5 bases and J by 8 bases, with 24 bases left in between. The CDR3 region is CASSPLGLAAVGEKLFF. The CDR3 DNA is TGTGCCAGCAGTCCGCTCGGGCTGGCGGCAGTAGGAGAAAAACTGTTTTTT.

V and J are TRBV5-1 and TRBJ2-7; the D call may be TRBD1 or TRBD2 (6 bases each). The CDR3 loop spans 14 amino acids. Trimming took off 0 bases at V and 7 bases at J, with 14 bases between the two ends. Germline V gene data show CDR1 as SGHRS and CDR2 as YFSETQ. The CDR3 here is CASSLDGGPGEQYF. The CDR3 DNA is TGCGCCAGCAGCTTGGATGGGGGGCCGGGGGAGCAGTACTTC.

CDR3 loop: CASSYSFRETQYF. CDR3 coding DNA: TGTGCCAGCAGTTACTCGTTCCGGGAGACCCAGTACTTC. The chain has TRBV6-6 and TRBJ2-5, with D hard to call. The germline V gene has CDR1 MNHNY and CDR2 SVGAGI (reference sequence). CDR3 length equals 13 residues. V lost 0 bases and J 5 bases, leaving 7 bases between the germline ends.

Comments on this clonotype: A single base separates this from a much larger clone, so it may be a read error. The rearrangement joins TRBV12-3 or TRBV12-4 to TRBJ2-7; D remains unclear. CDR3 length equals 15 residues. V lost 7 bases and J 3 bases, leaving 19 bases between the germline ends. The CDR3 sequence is CASTVSGQSFYEQYF. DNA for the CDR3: TGTGCCAGCACGGTATCGGGCCAGTCCTTCTACGAGCAGTACTTC.

CDR3: CASSFNAYEQYF. The CDR3, as DNA: TGTGCCAGCAGTTTCAACGCCTACGAGCAGTACTTC. The rearrangement links TRBV12-3 or TRBV12-4 to TRBJ2-7; D call uncertain. The V and J ends lost 3 bases and 2 bases respectively, with 5 bases between them. This CDR3 is 12 amino acids long.